This TCR beta chain came from a study of cytomegalovirus exposure and HLA in healthy donors (dated by TCRdb to 2016 to 2017). Describing the broader study: In an earlier analysis of approximately 500 of the donors, 276 Gb of sequence data and some 100 million unique TCR beta sequences from roughly 190 million T cells were reported. Roughly 290 gigabases of sequencing data and approximately 92 million unique TCR sequences made up an early release that covered under 750 HLA-typed donors. Among the approximately 400 genotyped donors, approximately 76% belonged to the genetic ancestry cluster associated with self-reported Caucasian donors. The study aimed to test whether signatures of past pathogen exposure could be identified by cataloging public T cell receptors. The study used immunosequencing to profile the T cell repertoires of approximately 640 subjects and linked those repertoires to cytomegalovirus serostatus. A separate validation cohort of roughly 110 different subjects was used in addition to the approximately 640-subject first cohort. To predict cytomegalovirus infection status, the study combined high-throughput TCR immunosequencing, statistical association of individual TCRs with disease status, and machine learning. In a later analysis, previously published TCR beta repertoires from 600 to 850 donors were re-analyzed and high-resolution HLA genotyping was added so that TCR occurrence patterns could be studied. In the later analysis, no new phenotypic data were used to find candidate immune exposures; instead, reliance was placed on TCR beta sequences and their occurrence across donors. To decide whether each TCR beta V gene segment behaved as functional or pseudogenic, an earlier analysis of some 570 of the donors relied on high-throughput TCR beta sequencing. Donor age, sex, ethnicity and CMV serostatus were compiled alongside the repertoire data. Genome-wide SNP genotypes for about three fifths of the roughly 700 donors were used in a later genetic analysis, which treated that subset as a discovery cohort. All discovery cohort repertoires had been generated using a single sequencing platform. HLA typing covered class I and class II loci at four-digit resolution. The number of donors typed differed by locus, with 629-630 for A, B, C, DRB1 and DQB1, 522 for DQA1, over 600 for DPA1, and under 490 for DPB1. About 5 DR-DQ haplotypes were handled as single units for association and clustering, since linkage in the cohort was strong. Across 300 to 500 genotyped donors of the cohort, an average of roughly 230,000 unique TCR beta nucleotide sequences per donor were sequenced, and approximately 19% of those sequences were non-productive. The paper as a whole reports these results and caveats: A later analysis reported that several top co-occurrence clusters appeared linked to parvovirus B19, influenza, CMV and Epstein-Barr virus. In a later analysis, the rate of TCR association differed among HLA loci, with DRB1 alleles having the most associated TCRs and HLA-C alleles having the fewest. In an earlier analysis of approximately 590 of the donors, most TCR beta V segments appeared in productive rearrangements about 87% or about 30% of the time, broadly matching IMGT annotations. For the cohort, immune exposure information was limited to CMV serostatus. Three of the identified cytomegalovirus-associated TCR beta chains were confirmed in vitro to be specific for cytomegalovirus antigens. Assigning TCR associations to individual alleles was difficult when HLA alleles, especially DR and DQ, strongly co-occurred. Because counts were too low, roughly 17 rarely observed V segments, including chromosome 9 orphons, were left out of the earlier analysis of some 600 of the donors. In both the original and validation cohorts, the classifier was reported to diagnose cytomegalovirus status with high specificity and sensitivity. The cohort was sequenced for TCR beta chains only, and without alpha or paired-chain data the features that could be detected were limited. V-gene and J-gene trimming of TCR beta chains was associated with a missense DCLRE1C variant in a later genetic analysis, and the association was replicated in an independent cohort. Because some donors lacked HLA typing at each locus, the association tests relied only on the typed subset. A further reported finding was that TCR beta sequences accurately predicted the HLA-A and HLA-B alleles for most subjects in the first cohort. Linkage disequilibrium might explain the correlated functional status among segregating V segments, but an unknown experimental factor could not be ruled out. A total of 150 to 200 TCR beta chains were listed by the study as associated with cytomegalovirus. A group of highly shared sequence variants was considered likely to be a technical artifact of the sequencing pipeline. Compared with the roughly 670-donor mean, donors in an Asian-associated ancestry cluster had fewer N-insertions in productive TCRs, according to a later genetic analysis. Compared with equally common non-associated chains, HLA-associated TCR beta chains in a later analysis were more clonally expanded and had lower generation probabilities. At a false discovery rate of 0.05, a later analysis linked roughly 17,000 TCR beta sequences to specific HLA alleles. Across donors, most TCR sequences were observed very rarely, whereas some public TCRs were present in many individuals. Sequencing depth was assumed to be roughly uniform across donors in the presence/absence analyses, though that assumption may not hold. According to the authors, the approach could potentially be generalized to other disease states and immunological phenotypes. The 87-base-pair reads could not distinguish some IMGT-functional V segments, including TRBV6-2 and TRBV6-3, so those segments were excluded. A later analysis found that most CMV-associated TCR beta chains appeared HLA-restricted, with HLA associations seemingly driven largely by CMV exposure.

The cohort comprised 670 or so healthy bone marrow donors. All cohort members were sampled while nominally healthy, although unrecorded immune exposures were likely present. The donor was CMV seronegative and was included in the group of 352 seronegative cohort members. A peripheral blood sample was provided by each donor, and peripheral blood mononuclear cells were used for TCR beta sequencing. Genomic DNA was extracted from the blood cell samples with the Qiagen DNeasy Blood Extraction Kit. V loses 5 bases of germline sequence and J loses 6 bases, and the interval between the two ends is 17 bases. From cysteine to phenylalanine, the CDR3 is 15 amino acids long. CDR3 DNA is the only sequence kept; it has 45 bases, read in frame from the first base. As encoded in the germline V gene (reference sequence), CDR1 is LNHDA while CDR2 is SQIVND. Library preparation used the immunoSEQ multiplex PCR assay. The multiplex PCR relied on a mix of 60 forward primers for TCR Vbeta segments and 13 reverse primers for TCR Jbeta segments. Amplification of the CDR3 region of rearranged TCR beta genes was performed with a multiplex PCR assay on genomic DNA. Amplified TCR beta libraries were sequenced as 87-base-pair reads on the Illumina HiSeq System. For the original study's pipeline: Across the 666 repertoires, a later analysis counted tens of millions of unique TCR beta chains, 9 million to 14 million of which were shared by at least two donors. Raw reads were error-corrected and collapsed into unique sequences by a nearest-neighbor algorithm in which closely related sequences were merged to remove PCR and sequencing errors. CDR3 sequences were aligned to IMGT reference sequences to assign V, D and J gene segments. Each retained sequence needed at least a six-nucleotide match to both a V gene segment and a J gene segment. Rearrangements were classified as productive when the CDR3 lacked stop codons and remained in frame with V and J, and all other rearrangements were classified as non-productive. Following IMGT convention, CDR3 was defined as the stretch from the second conserved V-encoded cysteine up to the conserved J-encoded phenylalanine. In an earlier analysis of 500 to 650 of the donors, sequences lacking an unambiguous match to a single V gene segment were excluded. An earlier analysis of a few hundred of the donors called V segments functional above 56.7% productive rearrangements and segregating when the between-donor standard deviation exceeded 5%. A statistical classification framework was built to diagnose cytomegalovirus status from the catalog of TCR beta chain sequences. V and J gene assignment, in a later analysis, came from comparing TCR nucleotide sequences with IMGT/GENE-DB human TR gene sequences. In a later analysis, CDR3 sequences and most-parsimonious VDJ recombination scenarios were assigned using the TCRdist pipeline. A later analysis defined each TCR beta chain by its CDR3 amino acid sequence plus V-gene family, and excluded reads lacking a unique V-gene family. To address suspected cross-contamination and a sequencing artifact, a later analysis removed approximately 590 highly shared, low-generation-probability nucleotide sequences. In a later analysis, a clonal expansion index was calculated for each public chain from normalized within-repertoire ranks of inferred template counts. Generation probabilities in a later analysis came from a VDJ recombination model fitted to out-of-frame rearrangements, and those results were checked against IGoR. A later analysis scored TCR-TCR, TCR-HLA and TCR-CMV co-occurrence with hypergeometric tests, applying a repertoire-size bias correction to TCR pairs. To estimate false discovery rates, a later analysis permuted the HLA or CMV assignments 20 times. In a later analysis, co-occurring TCRs were grouped using DBSCAN, and TCRdist sequence similarity was added for clustering within HLA-allele-positive subsets. Repertoires with fewer than 30,000 or more than 120,000 public chains were left out of co-occurrence clustering, as were several repertoires with anomalous nucleotide sharing. Imported from immuneACCESS, the table was reduced by TCRdb to in-frame sequences with V and J called. These copies leave out some clones; in studies compared against another copy, an unresolved V gene accounts for under half, and the cause of the remainder is not known. V, J and clone size are those of that table, while D and trimming were read from the DNA. The sample data list fewer than 200,000 clones, and about 77% of these were observed just once. In total, the top ten clones hold approximately 1.3% of the sample.

As concerns this clone: What antigen it recognizes has not been identified. Per-base qualities were not stored, and no clone one base away is much larger.

The clonotype was recovered from a man aged 25-40 years in good health and CMV-seronegative. Sequenced material: PBMCs. This sequence uses TRBV19 and TRBJ2-1, and possibly TRBD1, on 5 matching bases. The CDR3 corresponds to CASSFGQGRGNEQFF. The DNA sequence follows: TGTGCCAGTAGTTTCGGCCAGGGTAGAGGCAATGAGCAGTTCTTC.